This is a list of T cell receptor beta chains from one sample in a study of shared clonotypes between healthy human individuals. Data came from immunoSEQ multiplex PCR; TCRdb stores just in-frame clones and leaves some out. The data contain a few million clones, more than 80% of them singletons. Material for sequencing was naive CD4+ T cells from PBMCs. Every receptor here comes from a man younger than 35 in good health. Some clones in this sample may be carry-over from other donors' samples. Both conserved end residues are part of each CDR3. Fields, in order: V gene, clone size, J gene, D gene, CDR3 DNA, CDR3 protein. D genes are given only for firm matches. Clone size is stated in some rows and not others, as once, few, many or a class when expanded.

V: TRBV18; size: NA; J: TRBJ2-7; D: NA; DNA: TGTGCCAGCTCGCCGGGGACGGCTTCCTACGAGCAGTACTTC; CDR3: CASSPGTASYEQYF
V: TRBV6-1; size: NA; J: TRBJ2-7; D: TRBD1; DNA: TGTGCCAGCAGTGAAACTCCAGGGGGCGAGCAGTACTTC; CDR3: CASSETPGGEQYF
V: TRBV18; size: few; J: TRBJ1-1; D: NA; DNA: TGTGCCAGCTCAACCACAGGGCCTGAAGCTTTCTTT; CDR3: CASSTTGPEAFF
V: TRBV2; size: NA; J: TRBJ2-3; D: TRBD2; DNA: TGTGCCAGCAGGACTAGCGGGATCCCGGATACGCAGTATTTT; CDR3: CASRTSGIPDTQYF
V: TRBV11-2; size: NA; J: TRBJ2-7; D: TRBD1; DNA: TGTGCCAGCAGCTTAGTGACAGGGGTGTCCTACGAGCAGTACTTC; CDR3: CASSLVTGVSYEQYF
V: TRBV7-9; size: NA; J: TRBJ2-7; D: NA; DNA: TGTGCCAGCAACCGGGACGGCTACGAGCAGTACTTC; CDR3: CASNRDGYEQYF
V: TRBV7-2; size: once; J: TRBJ2-6; D: TRBD1; DNA: TGTGCCAGCAGCAGACAGGGGATCTCTGGGGCCAACGTCCTGACTTTC; CDR3: CASSRQGISGANVLTF
V: TRBV6-6; size: NA; J: TRBJ2-1; D: NA; DNA: TGTGCCAGCAGTTACTCGGTTAGCTACAATGAGCAGTTCTTC; CDR3: CASSYSVSYNEQFF
V: TRBV28; size: NA; J: TRBJ2-4; D: TRBD1; DNA: TGTGCCAGCAGCGATGGGACAGGGGGCAAAAACATTCAGTACTTC; CDR3: CASSDGTGGKNIQYF
V: TRBV6-1; size: NA; J: TRBJ2-7; D: NA; DNA: TGTGCCAGCAGTGTCGCCCCAGGCAGGGGCTACGAGCAGTACTTC; CDR3: CASSVAPGRGYEQYF
V: TRBV7-3; size: NA; J: TRBJ1-2; D: TRBD1; DNA: TGTGCCAGCAGCCGGACAGGGTTGCACGGCTACACCTTC; CDR3: CASSRTGLHGYTF
V: TRBV19; size: NA; J: TRBJ2-2; D: TRBD1; DNA: TGTGCCAGTAGTGAAAGGCGGACAGGGAGGACCGGGGAGCTGTTTTTT; CDR3: CASSERRTGRTGELFF
V: TRBV9; size: NA; J: TRBJ1-1; D: NA; DNA: TGTGCCAGCAGCGTAGAGGGACACCAGAACGCTGAAGCTTTCTTT; CDR3: CASSVEGHQNAEAFF
V: TRBV6-1; size: NA; J: TRBJ1-2; D: NA; DNA: TGTGCCAGCAGTGAAGGGATCGGGTATGGCTACACCTTC; CDR3: CASSEGIGYGYTF
V: TRBV7-9; size: NA; J: TRBJ2-5; D: NA; DNA: TGTGCCAGCAGCTTAGGGGGACGTGACTACCAAGAGACCCAGTACTTC; CDR3: CASSLGGRDYQETQYF
V: TRBV7-9; size: once; J: TRBJ2-1; D: NA; DNA: TGTGCCAGCAGCTGGATGACTTGGGATGAGCAGTTCTTC; CDR3: CASSWMTWDEQFF
V: TRBV5-4; size: once; J: TRBJ1-1; D: NA; DNA: TGTGCCAGCAGCTTGGGGCGGGGGAGTAGGGACACTGAAGCTTTCTTT; CDR3: CASSLGRGSRDTEAFF
V: TRBV25-1; size: few; J: TRBJ2-7; D: TRBD2; DNA: TGTGCCAGCAGGCCTAGCGGGAGCCACGAGCAGTACTTC; CDR3: CASRPSGSHEQYF
V: TRBV11-2; size: NA; J: TRBJ2-1; D: NA; DNA: TGTGCCAGCAGCCTCAGGAGCCTGGAGCAGTTCTTC; CDR3: CASSLRSLEQFF
V: TRBV6-1; size: NA; J: TRBJ2-5; D: NA; DNA: TGTGCCAGCAGTGTCAGCGGTTGGGAGACCCAGTACTTC; CDR3: CASSVSGWETQYF
V: TRBV5-1; size: NA; J: TRBJ1-1; D: NA; DNA: TGCGCCAGCAGCTCCTCTGGTCCGAACACTGAAGCTTTCTTT; CDR3: CASSSSGPNTEAFF
V: TRBV2; size: NA; J: TRBJ1-2; D: NA; DNA: TGTGCCAGCAGTGGACATGAGAACTATGGCTACACCTTC; CDR3: CASSGHENYGYTF
V: TRBV7-7; size: NA; J: TRBJ2-7; D: TRBD2; DNA: TGTGCCAGCAGCTTCGGTAGCGGGAGTTTCTACGAGCAGTACTTC; CDR3: CASSFGSGSFYEQYF
V: TRBV9; size: once; J: TRBJ2-3; D: TRBD2; DNA: TGTGCCAGCAGCGTAGTGGCGGGAGAGTTTTCAGATACGCAGTATTTT; CDR3: CASSVVAGEFSDTQYF
V: TRBV5-4; size: once; J: TRBJ2-3; D: NA; DNA: TGTGCCAGCAGCTCGGGAGCCGTTTCAGATACGCAGTATTTT; CDR3: CASSSGAVSDTQYF
V: TRBV15; size: NA; J: TRBJ1-1; D: NA; DNA: TGTGCCACCCTGTTGGGGGGAGGCACTGAAGCTTTCTTT; CDR3: CATLLGGGTEAFF
V: TRBV6-5; size: NA; J: TRBJ1-2; D: NA; DNA: TGTGCCAGCAGGAAACCGGGACACAACTATGGCTACACCTTC; CDR3: CASRKPGHNYGYTF
V: TRBV19; size: once; J: TRBJ1-4; D: NA; DNA: TGTGCCAGTAGTAACGGCAGGGACCTTCGATATGAAAAACTGTTTTTT; CDR3: CASSNGRDLRYEKLFF
V: TRBV15; size: NA; J: TRBJ2-5; D: TRBD1; DNA: TGTGCCACCAGCAGCCCACCGGGACAGATAAGGGCAGAGACCCAGTACTTC; CDR3: CATSSPPGQIRAETQYF
V: TRBV4-3; size: NA; J: TRBJ1-5; D: NA; DNA: TGCGCCAGCAGCCAAGAAAGGGATCAGCCCCAGCATTTT; CDR3: CASSQERDQPQHF
V: TRBV7-6; size: NA; J: TRBJ1-1; D: NA; DNA: TGTGCCAGCAGCTTAATTGGGACGGCGAACACTGAAGCTTTCTTT; CDR3: CASSLIGTANTEAFF
V: TRBV27; size: NA; J: TRBJ1-2; D: NA; DNA: TGTGCCAGCAGTGTAGGATATTTGGGCAGGGATTTTCTTGGCTACACCTTC; CDR3: CASSVGYLGRDFLGYTF
V: TRBV4-2; size: few; J: TRBJ1-5; D: NA; DNA: TGTGCCAGCAGCCGAGAGGGGAATCAGCCCCAGCATTTT; CDR3: CASSREGNQPQHF
V: TRBV19; size: few; J: TRBJ1-5; D: NA; DNA: TGTGCCAGTAGTACGTGGGACAACCAGCCCCAGCATTTT; CDR3: CASSTWDNQPQHF
V: TRBV5-1; size: NA; J: TRBJ2-2; D: TRBD1; DNA: TGCGCCAGCAGCCAAGGACAGGTCGGGGAGCTGTTTTTT; CDR3: CASSQGQVGELFF
V: TRBV7-2; size: NA; J: TRBJ2-2; D: TRBD2; DNA: TGTGCCAGCATAGCGGGTCTGAACACCGGGGAGCTGTTTTTT; CDR3: CASIAGLNTGELFF
V: TRBV19; size: NA; J: TRBJ1-5; D: TRBD1; DNA: TGTGCCAGTAGTATAGTCCTCAGGGGGCGGACTCAGCCCCAGCATTTT; CDR3: CASSIVLRGRTQPQHF
V: TRBV5-1; size: NA; J: TRBJ1-1; D: NA; DNA: TGCGCCAGCAGCATGGTACCAGTGAACACTGAAGCTTTCTTT; CDR3: CASSMVPVNTEAFF
V: TRBV5-6; size: NA; J: TRBJ1-5; D: TRBD1; DNA: TGTGCCAGCAGCCGGACAGGGGGCAATCAGCCCCAGCATTTT; CDR3: CASSRTGGNQPQHF